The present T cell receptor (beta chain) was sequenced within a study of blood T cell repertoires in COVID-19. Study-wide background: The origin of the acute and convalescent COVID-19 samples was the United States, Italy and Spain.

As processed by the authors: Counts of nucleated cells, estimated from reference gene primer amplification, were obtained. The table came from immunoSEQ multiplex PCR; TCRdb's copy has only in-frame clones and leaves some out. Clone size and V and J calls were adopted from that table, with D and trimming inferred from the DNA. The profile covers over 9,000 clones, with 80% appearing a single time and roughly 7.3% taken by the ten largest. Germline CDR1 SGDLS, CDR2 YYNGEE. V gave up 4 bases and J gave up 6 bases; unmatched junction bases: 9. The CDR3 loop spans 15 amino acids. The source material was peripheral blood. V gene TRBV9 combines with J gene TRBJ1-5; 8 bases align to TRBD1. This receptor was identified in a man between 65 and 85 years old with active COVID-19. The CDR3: CASSSQGALGQPQHF. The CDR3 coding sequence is TGTGCCAGCAGCTCGCAGGGGGCGCTAGGTCAGCCCCAGCATTTT.